A selection of T cell receptor beta chains follows, all from one sample in a study of blood T cell repertoires in COVID-19. The protocol was immunoSEQ multiplex PCR, while the TCRdb copy is restricted to in-frame clones and leaves out a portion. The sample lists about 100,000 clones, 85% to 90% occurring once. Sequenced sample: peripheral blood. The receptor set was obtained from a man in his forties or fifties with active or convalescent COVID-19. CDR3s include the opening cysteine and the closing phenylalanine or tryptophan.

J: TRBJ2-5; V: TRBV7-2; CDR3: CASSGGGVEETQYF
J: TRBJ1-2; V: TRBV3-1/TRBV3-2; CDR3: CASSQDLVQLGYTF
J: TRBJ1-1; V: TRBV20-1; CDR3: CSASGNTEAFF
J: TRBJ1-4; V: TRBV10-1; CDR3: CASRTTSGDNEKLFF
J: TRBJ2-5; V: TRBV7-2; CDR3: CASSLGTGVRTQYF
J: TRBJ2-1; V: TRBV4-1; CDR3: CASSGDRVTYNEQFF
J: TRBJ1-2; V: TRBV29-1; CDR3: CSVGGGTGVGGYTF
J: TRBJ1-3; V: TRBV28; CDR3: CASSLKGAGNTIYF
J: TRBJ2-1; V: TRBV6-2/TRBV6-3; CDR3: CASSPQGSNEQFF
J: TRBJ1-2; V: TRBV2; CDR3: CASNRNYGYTF
J: TRBJ1-1; V: TRBV7-9; CDR3: CASSSRGGFTEAFF
J: TRBJ2-3; V: TRBV3-1/TRBV3-2; CDR3: CASSRTSTDTQYF
J: TRBJ2-5; V: TRBV5-4; CDR3: CASSAQGANQETQYF
J: TRBJ2-7; V: TRBV19; CDR3: CASSIGLVDRGSYEQYF
J: TRBJ1-5; V: TRBV21-1; CDR3: CASSKVSGTGNNQPQHF
J: TRBJ1-2; V: TRBV3-1/TRBV3-2; CDR3: CASSLGHHGYTF
J: TRBJ2-2; V: TRBV5-1; CDR3: CASSLLTGGLGGELFF
J: TRBJ2-5; V: TRBV10-2; CDR3: CAIRGQGETQYF
J: TRBJ1-4; V: TRBV7-9; CDR3: CASSSGQTTNEKLFF
J: TRBJ2-1; V: TRBV18; CDR3: CASSSGTGNPQFF